Below are 25 T cell receptor beta chains sequenced from a single sample in a study of control samples from healthy donors and cancer patients. Data came from immunoSEQ multiplex PCR; TCRdb stores just in-frame clones and leaves some out. Among over 120,000 clones listed, 91% were seen once. Sequencing was performed on blood. The receptors originated from a young man in good health.

The chain links TRBV5-1 to TRBJ1-4; D might be TRBD1 (5 bases). Per the germline V gene, CDR1 is SGHRS and CDR2 is YFSETQ. The ends were cut back, 0 bases at V and 5 bases at J, with 11 bases in the middle. This CDR3 has 15 amino acids. The chain's CDR3 is CASSLAGTENEKLFF. The CDR3 nucleotides are TGCGCCAGCAGCTTGGCCGGGACCGAGAATGAAAAACTGTTTTTT. Supplemented by reference TRBV5-1 and TRBJ1-4, the full variable domain reads KAGVTQTPRYLIKTRGQQVTLSCSPISGHRSVSWYQQTPGQGLQFLFEYFSETQRNKGNFPGRFSGRQFSNSRSEMNVSTLELGDSALYLCASSLAGTENEKLFFGSGTQLSVL.

This clone showed up just a few times. This rearrangement joins TRBV30 to TRBJ1-1; D remains unclear. Germline V CDR1 and CDR2: GTSNPN, SVGIG (reference sequence). This CDR3 comprises 12 residues. V was clipped by 0 bases and J by 1 base, with 3 bases between them. The CDR3 nucleotides are TGTGCCTGGAGTGTAGGGAACACTGAAGCTTTCTTT. Translation gives CAWSVGNTEAFF.

J is TRBJ1-1 and V is TRBV25-1; D unresolved. Germline V lookup: CDR1 MGHDK, CDR2 SYGVNS. V dropped 6 bases and J dropped 1 base, with 9 bases sitting between them. The CDR3 length is 13 residues. The CDR3 sequence is CASRGPANTEAFF. The CDR3 DNA sequence: TGTGCCAGCAGAGGCCCCGCGAACACTGAAGCTTTCTTT.

This clone was picked up one time. Here the CDR3 reads CASSLHPTGLYSHGYTF. In nucleotides, the CDR3 is TGTGCCAGCAGTTTACACCCGACAGGGCTCTATTCCCATGGCTACACCTTC. The V gene is TRBV27, the J gene TRBJ1-2, with TRBD1 matching 7 bases. V lost 2 bases and J lost 6; bases outside the gene matches: 15. Germline loops: CDR1 MNHEY, CDR2 SMNVEV (reference sequence). The CDR3 totals 17 residues.

The chain recombines TRBV9 with TRBJ2-2; 8 nucleotides line up with TRBD1. The CDR3 covers 16 residues. Looked up from germline, CDR1 is SGDLS and CDR2 is YYNGEE. V was pared by 4 bases and J by 3 bases, with 8 bases of the junction left unmatched. The DNA of the CDR3 is TGTGCCAGCAGCCCCCGACAGGGGCCATACACCGGGGAGCTGTTTTTT. Residues: CASSPRQGPYTGELFF.

V usage is TRBV28 and J usage is TRBJ1-1; D is possibly TRBD1 (5 bases). V dropped 6 bases and J dropped 7 bases, with 12 bases sitting between them. The V gene's germline CDR1 is MDHEN and CDR2 SYDVKM. The CDR3 has 12 amino acids. The CDR3 sequence: CASRFAGNEAFF. CDR3 bases: TGTGCCAGCAGATTTGCAGGGAATGAAGCTTTCTTT.

This chain links TRBV10-1 with TRBJ2-3, with TRBD2 matching 12 bases. The V segment lost 6 bases and the J segment 3 bases; nucleotides outside the gene matches: 4. The CDR3 is made up of 15 amino acids. Germline-derived CDR1 and CDR2 are WNHNN and SYGVQD (reference sequence). The CDR3 DNA reads as TGCGCCAGCAGCCCGACTAGCGGGGGAACAGATACGCAGTATTTT. It codes for CASSPTSGGTDTQYF.

The chain joins TRBV27 to TRBJ1-2; the match to TRBD1 covers 9 bases. The CDR3 contains 15 residues. J lost 4 bases, V lost 5 bases, and 8 bases had no gene match. Germline values: CDR1 MNHEY, CDR2 SMNVEV (reference sequence). Written as DNA, the CDR3 is TGTGCCAGCAGTGTGGGACAGGGATTCAGCTATGGCTACACCTTC. Translating gives CASSVGQGFSYGYTF.

The table lists this clone with a count of one. J is TRBJ1-2 and V is TRBV29-1; D unresolved. V lost 4 bases and J 6 bases, leaving 12 bases between the germline ends. The germline V gene has CDR1 SQVTM and CDR2 ANQGSEA. The CDR3 is 12 amino acids. CDR3 loop: CSVVVGFDGYTF. The DNA for the CDR3 is TGCAGCGTTGTAGTAGGGTTCGATGGCTACACCTTC.

The chain has TRBV6-1 and TRBJ2-2, with TRBD2 matching 7 bases. Germline V CDR1 and CDR2: MNHNS, SASEGT. The CDR3 totals 16 residues. V lost 1 base, J lost 2 bases, and 4 bases stayed unmatched. The chain's CDR3 is CASSEGGGLNTGELFF. In nucleotides, the CDR3 is TGTGCCAGCAGTGAAGGCGGGGGTCTTAACACCGGGGAGCTGTTTTTT.

This clone was detected only once. The rearrangement joins TRBV7-9 to TRBJ1-2; D is unclear. The V end was cut by 6 bases, the J end by 6 bases, with 14 bases between. CDR3 size: 13 residues. Germline lookup yields CDR1 SEHNR and CDR2 FQNEAQ (reference sequence). The CDR3: CASSHNRVDGYTF. The CDR3, as DNA: TGTGCCAGCAGTCATAACCGGGTTGATGGCTACACCTTC. The whole variable domain, filled in from reference TRBV7-9 and TRBJ1-2, reads DTGVSQNPRHKITKRGQNVTFRCDPISEHNRLYWYRQTLGQGPEFLTYFQNEAQLEKSRLLSDRFSAERPKGSFSTLEIQRTEQGDSAMYLCASSHNRVDGYTFGSGTRLTVV.

The rearrangement uses TRBV27 and TRBJ2-7; D gene ambiguous. The CDR3 is 9 residues long. Trimming removed 8 bases from V and 7 bases from J, with 6 bases in between. Looked up from germline, CDR1 is MNHEY and CDR2 is SMNVEV (reference sequence). The DNA of the CDR3 is TGTGCCAGCCACTCTGAGCAGTACTTC. It codes for CASHSEQYF.

The CDR3 here is CAWSMGQATTDTQYF. The CDR3 DNA reads TGTGCCTGGAGTATGGGACAGGCGACCACAGATACGCAGTATTTT. The chain recombines TRBV30 with TRBJ2-3; 8 bases match TRBD1. Germline values: CDR1 GTSNPN, CDR2 SVGIG (reference sequence). V trimming: 2 bases; J trimming: 2 bases; junction bases outside the gene matches: 6. The CDR3 spans 15 residues. Full variable domain (remainder filled in from reference TRBV30 and TRBJ2-3): SQTIHQWPATLVQPVGSPLSLECTVEGTSNPNLYWYRQAAGRGLQLLFYSVGIGQISSEVPQNLSASRPQDRQFILSSKKLLLSDSGFYLCAWSMGQATTDTQYFGPGTRLTVL.

V usage is TRBV7-9 and J usage is TRBJ1-5; maybe TRBD1 (6 bases). Deletions cut 2 bases from V and 4 bases from J, with 9 bases between. This CDR3 has 14 residues. Germline values: CDR1 SEHNR, CDR2 FQNEAQ (reference sequence). The CDR3 reads CASSLRGSNQPQHF. CDR3 DNA: TGTGCCAGCAGCTTAAGGGGGTCAAATCAGCCCCAGCATTTT.

The J gene is TRBJ2-7, the V gene TRBV5-1, with D perhaps assigned TRBD1 or TRBD2 (5 bases each). Trimming removed 4 bases from V and 2 bases from J, with 13 bases in between. The germline gives CDR1 SGHRS, CDR2 YFSETQ. The CDR3 spans 14 residues. Here the CDR3 reads CASSPRDGAYEQYF. For the CDR3, the DNA is TGCGCCAGCAGCCCCCGGGACGGAGCCTACGAGCAGTACTTC.

J is TRBJ1-1 and V is TRBV25-1, with 7 positions matching TRBD1. Germline V gene sequence: CDR1 MGHDK, CDR2 SYGVNS. The V and J ends lost 4 bases and 4 bases, in that order; junction bases with no gene match: 9. CDR3 length equals 15 residues. CDR3 DNA sequence: TGTGCCAGCAGTGGAATCGACAGGGAGCGCACTGAAGCTTTCTTT. Its translation is CASSGIDRERTEAFF.

V gene TRBV10-2 combines with J gene TRBJ1-5; tentatively, D is TRBD1 (6 bases). Germline V lookup: CDR1 WSHSY, CDR2 SAAADI. Between the trimmed V and J ends, which lost 0 bases and 0 bases, there was a span of 18 bases. This CDR3 region has 19 residues. CDR3: CASSESGGDTRYSNQPQHF. The CDR3 coding sequence is TGCGCCAGCAGTGAGTCGGGCGGGGACACTCGATATAGCAATCAGCCCCAGCATTTT.

The chain joins TRBV7-8 to TRBJ2-7; D remains unclear. CDR3 length equals 16 residues. V lost 0 bases, J lost 0 bases, and 12 bases lay in between. From germline, CDR1 is SGHVS and CDR2 FQNEAQ. The CDR3 DNA sequence: TGTGCCAGCAGCTTAGCAGGACCTAGAACCTCCTACGAGCAGTACTTC. This codes for CASSLAGPRTSYEQYF.

The rearrangement joins TRBV18 to TRBJ2-5, with D perhaps given as TRBD1 or TRBD2 (5 bases each). Germline assignment: CDR1 KGHSH and CDR2 LQKENI. Between the trimmed V and J ends, which lost 5 bases and 5 bases, there was a span of 6 bases. The CDR3 runs 11 residues. CDR3 in DNA: TGTGCCAGCTCAGAGGGGGAGACCCAGTACTTC. It specifies CASSEGETQYF.

The sample holds one count of this clone. This chain uses TRBV27 with TRBJ1-2, with TRBD1 as a possible D gene (5 bases). With 7 bases removed from V and 2 bases from J, the gap between germline ends came to 11 bases. The germline V gene encodes CDR1 MNHEY and CDR2 SMNVEV (reference sequence). This CDR3 contains 13 residues. Written as DNA, the CDR3 is TGTGCCAGCAAGGGGAGAACCAACTATGGCTACACCTTC. Protein product: CASKGRTNYGYTF.

V is TRBV10-3 and J is TRBJ1-1, with D maybe TRBD1 (5 bases). V lost 2 bases and J 4 bases, leaving 26 bases between the germline ends. Germline loops: CDR1 ENHRY, CDR2 SYGVKD. This CDR3 contains 19 residues. The CDR3 nucleotides read TGTGCCATCAGTGAGATATTTTCTATTTTTGGGGCGGGGGGCACTGAAGCTTTCTTT. Protein: CAISEIFSIFGAGGTEAFF.

The chain is built from TRBV5-6 and TRBJ2-1, with D possibly being TRBD2 (6 bases). The germline V gene encodes CDR1 SGHDT and CDR2 YYEEEE. V lost 2 bases and J 0 bases, leaving 18 bases between the germline ends. This CDR3 spans 18 amino acids. CDR3 in amino acids: CASSFWVWGLSSYNEQFF. For the CDR3, the DNA is TGTGCCAGCAGCTTCTGGGTTTGGGGACTCAGCTCCTACAATGAGCAGTTCTTC. Full variable domain (remainder filled in from reference TRBV5-6 and TRBJ2-1): DAGVTQSPTHLIKTRGQQVTLRCSPKSGHDTVSWYQQALGQGPQFIFQYYEEEERQRGNFPDRFSGHQFPNYSSELNVNALLLGDSALYLCASSFWVWGLSSYNEQFFGPGTRLTVL.

The genes are TRBV7-9 and TRBJ1-6; 10 bases match TRBD1. Germline V CDR1 and CDR2: SEHNR, FQNEAQ (reference sequence). The CDR3 consists of 15 residues. With 6 bases clipped from V and 5 bases from J, the junction kept 4 bases outside the gene matches. CDR3 DNA: TGTGCCAGCAGGACCGGGACAGGGGATAATTCACCCCTCCACTTT. The encoded protein is CASRTGTGDNSPLHF. The whole variable domain, remainder taken from reference TRBV7-9 and TRBJ1-6, is DTGVSQNPRHKITKRGQNVTFRCDPISEHNRLYWYRQTLGQGPEFLTYFQNEAQLEKSRLLSDRFSAERPKGSFSTLEIQRTEQGDSAMYLCASRTGTGDNSPLHFGNGTRLTVT.

This clone showed up just once. The chain combines TRBV7-8 with TRBJ1-2, with D maybe TRBD1 (5 bases). Trimming removed 5 bases from V and 2 bases from J, with 12 bases in between. The CDR3 has 14 residues. Germline V gene data show CDR1 as SGHVS and CDR2 as FQNEAQ. The chain's CDR3 is CASSLVTANYGYTF. The CDR3 nucleotides are TGTGCCAGCAGCCTAGTGACAGCAAACTATGGCTACACCTTC.

This chain uses TRBV19 with TRBJ2-1; no reliable D call. The ends were cut back, 5 bases at V and 0 bases at J, with 17 bases in the middle. Germline V gene data show CDR1 as LNHDA and CDR2 as SQIVND (reference sequence). The CDR3 length is 17 residues. Here the CDR3 reads CASSRPPVKSSYNEQFF. In DNA form, the CDR3 reads TGTGCCAGTAGTCGTCCCCCAGTAAAGAGCTCCTACAATGAGCAGTTCTTC.